Following are 7 T cell receptor beta chains from one sample sequenced in a study of blood T cell repertoires in COVID-19. The data were produced by immunoSEQ multiplex PCR, yet TCRdb's version contains in-frame clones alone and is incomplete. Here the sample spans approximately 300,000 clones, roughly 87% being singletons. The sample was peripheral blood. Receptors originate from a man between 18 and 29 years old with active or convalescent COVID-19.

Note on this clone: This sample includes further DNA sequences coding for the same CDR3. V gene TRBV12-3 or TRBV12-4 combines with J gene TRBJ1-1; D is unclear. Trimming took off 6 bases at V and 1 base at J, with 9 bases between the two ends. The CDR3 loop spans 13 amino acids. CDR3 in amino acids: CASSLRQNTEAFF. In nucleotides, the CDR3 is TGTGCCAGCAGCCTTCGACAGAACACTGAAGCTTTCTTT.

This chain links TRBV4-3 with TRBJ1-4; 10 bases are shared with TRBD1. Unmatched junction bases numbered 10, after V lost 2 bases and J lost 1 base. Per germline, CDR1 LGHNA and CDR2 YSLEER. There are 19 residues in the CDR3. CDR3: CASSQTLPGQGLTNEKLFF. CDR3 in DNA: TGCGCCAGCAGCCAAACGCTTCCGGGACAGGGGCTAACTAATGAAAAACTGTTTTTT.

The chain employs TRBV5-1 and TRBJ2-5, with 8 bases that match TRBD1. This CDR3 contains 13 residues. The germline V gene has CDR1 SGHRS and CDR2 YFSETQ. Trimming at V came to 3 bases and at J to 6 bases, leaving 4 bases not matched to a gene. The CDR3 protein is CASSSGQGKTQYF. The CDR3 DNA is TGCGCCAGCAGCTCCGGACAGGGCAAGACCCAGTACTTC.

V usage is TRBV5-4 and J usage is TRBJ1-2; D gene ambiguous. The V gene's germline CDR1 is SGHNT and CDR2 YYREEE (reference sequence). The CDR3 has 13 residues. V lost 4 bases and J lost 8, with 15 bases in between. CDR3 loop: CASSSDRITGYTF. DNA for the CDR3: TGTGCCAGCAGCAGCGACCGGATAACAGGCTACACCTTC.

The V and J genes are TRBV6-5 and TRBJ1-6; D unclear. This CDR3 comprises 15 residues. CDR1 MNHEY and CDR2 SVGAGI come from the germline V gene. Deletions cut 6 bases from V and 6 bases from J, with 15 bases between. CDR3 protein: CASSPNGRPNSPLHF. CDR3 DNA sequence: TGTGCCAGCAGCCCCAACGGGAGACCTAATTCACCCCTCCACTTT.

This clone has a single count. The gene calls are TRBV27 and TRBJ2-7, with a weak D call TRBD1 (6 bases). The CDR3 contains 12 residues. The V gene's germline CDR1 is MNHEY and CDR2 SMNVEV (reference sequence). Trimming shortened V by 3 bases and J by 6 bases, and 9 bases separated the two germline ends. The CDR3 loop reads CASSFRGSEQYF. CDR3 DNA sequence: TGTGCCAGCAGTTTCAGGGGAAGCGAGCAGTACTTC.

The rearrangement links TRBV10-3 to TRBJ1-6; a weak D match, TRBD1 (6 bases). The germline CDR1 and CDR2 sequences are ENHRY and SYGVKD. CDR3 length: 13 residues. The V end lost 10 bases, the J end lost 7 bases, and 14 bases lay between the germline ends. CDR3 in amino acids: CATSQGWNSPLHF. In DNA, the CDR3 is TGTGCCACCTCACAGGGCTGGAATTCACCCCTCCACTTT.